This is a list of T cell receptor beta chains from one sample in a study of T-cell memory formation after mild COVID-19. TCRdb re-called the 5' RACE reads through MiXCR, storing one row per CDR3 protein. The sample holds about 210,000 distinct CDR3 sequences, 25% to 35% seen once. Specimen: PBMCs or a T cell subset sorted from them (not recorded which). The receptors come from an adult woman who had mild COVID-19 (a few samples of this study predate the infection). Cell type and time point are not known. Both conserved end residues are trimmed from each CDR3.

TRBJ2-1	TRBV5-1	ASSFSREQF
TRBJ2-3	TRBV6-1	ASNRRGPQRGTTDTQY
TRBJ1-2	TRBV7-8	ASSSTGGMGGYT
TRBJ2-3	TRBV7-6	ASSLGTSGRADTQY
TRBJ2-7	TRBV5-1	ASSPWTSGSEQY
TRBJ2-7	TRBV20-1	SARADSGSSYEQY
TRBJ2-3	TRBV18	ASSPGQGTTDTQY
TRBJ2-2	TRBV29-1	SVEDPREGGTGELF
TRBJ2-1	TRBV20-1	SAELPGLGSYNEQF
TRBJ2-5	TRBV6-1	ASRESGAETQY
TRBJ2-1	TRBV20-1	SAPKEGRDEQF
TRBJ2-7	TRBV7-9	ASSSSQGDNHEQY
TRBJ2-1	TRBV30	AWSWGRAGNEQF
TRBJ1-2	TRBV20-1	SAPRDRGDYGYT
TRBJ2-1	TRBV7-9	ASSSDSIIGYNEQF
TRBJ2-4	TRBV5-4	ASSLGQSPAKNIQY
TRBJ2-1	TRBV5-4	ASSWGRSGAHNEQF
TRBJ2-5	TRBV24-1	ATSDQAMVQTGLARGETQY
TRBJ2-5	TRBV20-1	SAPTLQETQY
TRBJ1-1	TRBV9	ASSVGGGAGEAF
TRBJ2-3	TRBV29-1	SVAPQGLDTQY
TRBJ2-1	TRBV3-1	ASSLEVLSYNEQF
TRBJ2-7	TRBV7-9	ASSPKGPGEQY
TRBJ2-5	TRBV7-3	ASSLRRQETQY
TRBJ1-6	TRBV11-2	ASSREKLPLH
TRBJ1-6	TRBV7-2	ASSLEGASGNSPLH
TRBJ2-7	TRBV11-2	ASSFTALDEQY
TRBJ2-1	TRBV7-2	ASSSPSYGGFYNEQF
TRBJ2-6	TRBV24-1	ATSETGRGAGANVLT
TRBJ2-3	TRBV5-1	ASSFGRATDTQY
TRBJ2-5	TRBV30	AWSFGSGGSFKGETQY
TRBJ2-5	TRBV5-1	ASSWRTGTSLQTQY
TRBJ1-1	TRBV10-3	AISESMGPEAF
TRBJ1-1	TRBV7-8	ASSLEATEAF
TRBJ1-4	TRBV7-2	ASSRTGGSYEKLF
TRBJ2-3	TRBV11-2	ASSFWIPTGRATDTQY
TRBJ1-3	TRBV13	ASSSRATMGNTIY
TRBJ2-1	TRBV12-3/TRBV12-4	ASSTNLDNEQF
TRBJ2-6	TRBV6-2/TRBV6-3	ASSYGRWPGANVLT
TRBJ1-2	TRBV12-3/TRBV12-4	ASRPGTSQWNYGYT
TRBJ1-1	TRBV29-1	SGTTGNTEAF
TRBJ2-5	TRBV24-1	ATRDRGGETQY